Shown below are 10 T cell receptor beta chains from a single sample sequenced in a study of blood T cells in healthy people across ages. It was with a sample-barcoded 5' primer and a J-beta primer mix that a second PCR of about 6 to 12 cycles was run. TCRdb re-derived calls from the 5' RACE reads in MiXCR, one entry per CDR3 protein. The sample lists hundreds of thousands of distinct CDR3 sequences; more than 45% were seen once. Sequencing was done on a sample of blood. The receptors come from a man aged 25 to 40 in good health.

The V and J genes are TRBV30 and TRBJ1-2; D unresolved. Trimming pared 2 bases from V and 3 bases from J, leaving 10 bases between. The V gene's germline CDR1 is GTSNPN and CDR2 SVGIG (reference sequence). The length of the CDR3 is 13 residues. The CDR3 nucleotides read TGTGCCTGGAGTACTCGGGTTGACTATGGCTACACCTTC. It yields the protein CAWSTRVDYGYTF.

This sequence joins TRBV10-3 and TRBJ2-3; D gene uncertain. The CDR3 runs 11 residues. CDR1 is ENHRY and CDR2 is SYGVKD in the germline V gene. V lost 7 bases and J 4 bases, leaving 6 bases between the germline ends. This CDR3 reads CAITVSDTQYF. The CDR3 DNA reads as TGTGCCATCACGGTTTCAGATACGCAGTATTTT.

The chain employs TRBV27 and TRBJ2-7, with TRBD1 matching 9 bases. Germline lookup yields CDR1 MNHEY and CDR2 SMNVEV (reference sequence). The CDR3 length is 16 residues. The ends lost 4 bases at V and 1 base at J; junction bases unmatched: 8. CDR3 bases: TGTGCCAGCAGTTCCCCGGGACAGGGCCCTTCCTACGAGCAGTACTTC. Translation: CASSSPGQGPSYEQYF.

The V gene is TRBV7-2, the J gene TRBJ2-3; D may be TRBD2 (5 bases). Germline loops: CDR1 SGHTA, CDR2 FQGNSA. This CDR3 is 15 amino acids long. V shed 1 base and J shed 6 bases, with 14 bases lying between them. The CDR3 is CASSLVRPGWDTQYF. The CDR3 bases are TGTGCCAGCAGCTTAGTTAGGCCGGGGTGGGATACGCAGTATTTT.

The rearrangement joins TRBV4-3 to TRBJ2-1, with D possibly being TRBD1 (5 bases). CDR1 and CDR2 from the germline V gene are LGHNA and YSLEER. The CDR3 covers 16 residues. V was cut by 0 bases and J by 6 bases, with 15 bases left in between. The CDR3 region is CASSQERAGYRNEQFF. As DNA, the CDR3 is TGCGCCAGCAGCCAAGAACGCGCAGGGTACCGCAATGAGCAGTTCTTC.

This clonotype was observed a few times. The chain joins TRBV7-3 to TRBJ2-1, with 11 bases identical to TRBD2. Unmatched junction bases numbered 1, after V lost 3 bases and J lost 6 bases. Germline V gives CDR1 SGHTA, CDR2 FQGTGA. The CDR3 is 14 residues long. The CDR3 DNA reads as TGTGCCAGCAGCTTGACTAGCGGGATCAATGAGCAGTTCTTC. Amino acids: CASSLTSGINEQFF.

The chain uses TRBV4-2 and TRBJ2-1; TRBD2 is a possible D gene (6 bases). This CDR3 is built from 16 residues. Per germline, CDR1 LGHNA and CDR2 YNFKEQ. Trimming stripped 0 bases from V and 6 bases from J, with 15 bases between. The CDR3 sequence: CASSQDHGGFFNEQFF. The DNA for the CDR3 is TGTGCCAGCAGCCAAGATCACGGGGGATTCTTCAATGAGCAGTTCTTC.

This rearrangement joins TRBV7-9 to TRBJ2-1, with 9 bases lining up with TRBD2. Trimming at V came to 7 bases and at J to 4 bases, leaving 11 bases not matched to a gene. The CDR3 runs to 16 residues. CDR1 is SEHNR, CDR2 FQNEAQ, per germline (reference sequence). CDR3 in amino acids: CASTTIAGVGYNEQFF. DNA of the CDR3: TGTGCCAGCACCACCATAGCGGGAGTGGGGTACAATGAGCAGTTCTTC.

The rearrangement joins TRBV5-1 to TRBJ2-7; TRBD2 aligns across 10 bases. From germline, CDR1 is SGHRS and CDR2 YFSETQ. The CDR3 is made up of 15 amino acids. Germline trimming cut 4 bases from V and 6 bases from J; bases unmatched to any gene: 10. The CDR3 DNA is TGCGCCAGCAGCCCGGGGACTAGCGACATATCCGAGCAGTACTTC. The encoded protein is CASSPGTSDISEQYF.

The CDR3 spells CSARSESTDTQYF. CDR3 nucleotide sequence: TGCAGTGCTAGATCTGAAAGCACAGATACGCAGTATTTT. The chain is built from TRBV20-1 and TRBJ2-3, with no clear D. The germline V gene encodes CDR1 DFQATT and CDR2 SNEGSKA (reference sequence). V was pared by 2 bases and J by 0 bases, with 6 bases between. CDR3 size: 13 residues.